The T cell receptor (beta chain) under discussion was sequenced for a study of chemoradiotherapy in HPV16-positive cancers. As for the study in general: Candidate HPV-specific clones and shared TCR motifs came from a couple of HPV16-positive patients. Study-level points and caveats: Candidate HPV-specific clones and E7-related TCR motifs grew in tumor during treatment. The functional HPV-specific definition rests on just two HPV16-positive patients.

The table came from immunoSEQ multiplex PCR; TCRdb's copy has only in-frame clones and leaves some out. The table records around 12,000 clones, 81% of them present only once. The CDR3 has 11 amino acids. Germline assignment: CDR1 SQVTM and CDR2 ANQGSEA. V was shortened by 5 bases and J by 8 bases, with 12 bases between the two germline ends. With regard to this clone: Its matching antigen is unknown.

Sampling was performed from a patient who underwent chemoradiotherapy. This chain joins TRBV29-1 and TRBJ1-2, with a weak D call TRBD1 (5 bases). This sequence originates from a human donor with HPV-associated anogenital cancer. CDR3 region: CSVRGGWGYTF. The CDR3 nucleotides read TGCAGCGTTCGGGGGGGTTGGGGCTACACCTTC.